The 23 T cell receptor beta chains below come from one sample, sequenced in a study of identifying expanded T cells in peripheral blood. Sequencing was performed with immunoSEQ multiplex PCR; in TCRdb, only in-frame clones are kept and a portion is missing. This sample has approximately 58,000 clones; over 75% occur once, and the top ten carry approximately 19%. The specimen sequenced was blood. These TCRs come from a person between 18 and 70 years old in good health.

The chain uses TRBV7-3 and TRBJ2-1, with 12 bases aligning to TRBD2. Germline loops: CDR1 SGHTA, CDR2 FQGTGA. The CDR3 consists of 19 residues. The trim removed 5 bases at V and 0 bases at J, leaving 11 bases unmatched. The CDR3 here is CASSARLAGELSSYNEQFF. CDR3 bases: TGTGCCAGCAGCGCCAGACTAGCGGGGGAATTAAGCTCCTACAATGAGCAGTTCTTC.

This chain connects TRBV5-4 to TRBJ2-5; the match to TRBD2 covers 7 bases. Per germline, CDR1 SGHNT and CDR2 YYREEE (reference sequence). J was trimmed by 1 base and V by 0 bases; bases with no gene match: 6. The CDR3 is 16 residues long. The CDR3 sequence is CASSLGLAATQETQYF. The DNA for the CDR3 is TGTGCCAGCAGCTTGGGGCTAGCGGCCACCCAAGAGACCCAGTACTTC.

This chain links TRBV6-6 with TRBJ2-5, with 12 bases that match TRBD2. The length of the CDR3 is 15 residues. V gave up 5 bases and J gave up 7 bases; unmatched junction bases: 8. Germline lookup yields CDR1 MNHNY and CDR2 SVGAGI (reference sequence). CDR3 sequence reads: CASSPRLAGEGTQYF. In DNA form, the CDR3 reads TGTGCCAGCAGTCCCCGACTAGCGGGGGAGGGGACCCAGTACTTC.

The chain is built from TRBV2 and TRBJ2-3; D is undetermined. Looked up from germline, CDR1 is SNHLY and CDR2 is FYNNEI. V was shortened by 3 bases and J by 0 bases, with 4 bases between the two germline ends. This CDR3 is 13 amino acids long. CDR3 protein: CASSDSSTDTQYF. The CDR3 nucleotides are TGTGCCAGCAGTGACTCAAGCACAGATACGCAGTATTTT.

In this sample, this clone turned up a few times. Here the CDR3 reads CASSPLTGAQNTEAFF. CDR3 in DNA: TGTGCCAGCAGTCCCCTCACGGGGGCGCAAAACACTGAAGCTTTCTTT. The chain carries TRBV27 and TRBJ1-1; perhaps TRBD1 as D (6 bases). The V gene's germline CDR1 is MNHEY and CDR2 SMNVEV (reference sequence). V was cut by 5 bases and J by 2 bases, with 18 bases left in between. This CDR3 has 16 amino acids.

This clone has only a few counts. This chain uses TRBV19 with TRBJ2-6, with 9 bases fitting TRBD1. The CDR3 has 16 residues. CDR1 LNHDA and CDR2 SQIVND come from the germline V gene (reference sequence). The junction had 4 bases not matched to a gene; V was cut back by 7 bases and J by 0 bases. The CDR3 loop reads CASMGQGGSGANVLTF. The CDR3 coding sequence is TGTGCCAGTATGGGACAGGGAGGCTCTGGGGCCAACGTCCTGACTTTC.

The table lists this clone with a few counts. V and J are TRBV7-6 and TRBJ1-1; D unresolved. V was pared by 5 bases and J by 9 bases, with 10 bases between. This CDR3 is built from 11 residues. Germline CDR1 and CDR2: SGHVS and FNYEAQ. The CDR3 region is CASSTSGQAFF. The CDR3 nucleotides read TGTGCCAGCAGCACAAGCGGGCAAGCTTTCTTT.

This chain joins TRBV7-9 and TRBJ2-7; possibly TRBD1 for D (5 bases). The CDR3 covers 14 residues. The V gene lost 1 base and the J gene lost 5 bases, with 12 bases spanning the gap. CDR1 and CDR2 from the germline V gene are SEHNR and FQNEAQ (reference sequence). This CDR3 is CASSLGGRVHEQYV. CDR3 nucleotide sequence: TGTGCCAGCAGCTTAGGTGGCAGGGTGCACGAGCAGTACGTC.

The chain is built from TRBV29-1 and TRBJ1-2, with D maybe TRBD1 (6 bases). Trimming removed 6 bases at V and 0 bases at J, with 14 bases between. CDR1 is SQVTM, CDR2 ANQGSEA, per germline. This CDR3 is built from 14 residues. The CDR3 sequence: CSVTGQTANYGYTF. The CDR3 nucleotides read TGCAGCGTCACTGGACAGACAGCTAACTATGGCTACACCTTC. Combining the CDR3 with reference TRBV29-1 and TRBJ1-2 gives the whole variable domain SAVISQKPSRDICQRGTSLTIQCQVDSQVTMMFWYRQQPGQSLTLIATANQGSEATYESGFVIDKFPISRPNLTFSTLTVSNMSPEDSSIYLCSVTGQTANYGYTFGSGTRLTVV.

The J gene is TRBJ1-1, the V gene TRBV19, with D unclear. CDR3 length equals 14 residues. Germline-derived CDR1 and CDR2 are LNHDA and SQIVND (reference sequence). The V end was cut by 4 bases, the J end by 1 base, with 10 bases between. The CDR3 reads CASSRQLGNTEAFF. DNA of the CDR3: TGTGCCAGTAGTAGGCAGCTGGGGAACACTGAAGCTTTCTTT. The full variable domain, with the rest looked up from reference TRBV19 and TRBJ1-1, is DGGITQSPKYLFRKEGQNVTLSCEQNLNHDAMYWYRQDPGQGLRLIYYSQIVNDFQKGDIAEGYSVSREKKESFPLTVTSAQKNPTAFYLCASSRQLGNTEAFFGQGTRLTVV.

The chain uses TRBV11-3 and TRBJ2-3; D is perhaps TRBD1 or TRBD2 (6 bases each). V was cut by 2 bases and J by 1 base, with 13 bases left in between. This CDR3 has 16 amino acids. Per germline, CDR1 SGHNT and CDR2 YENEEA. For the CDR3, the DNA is TGTGCCAGCAGCTTAACTAAGAGGGGGGGCACAGATACGCAGTATTTT. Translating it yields CASSLTKRGGTDTQYF.

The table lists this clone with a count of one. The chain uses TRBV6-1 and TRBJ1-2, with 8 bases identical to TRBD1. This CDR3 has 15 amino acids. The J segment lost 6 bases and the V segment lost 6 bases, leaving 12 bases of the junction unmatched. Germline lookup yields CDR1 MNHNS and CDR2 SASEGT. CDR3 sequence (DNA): TGTGCCAGCAGCTACACTAGGACAGGGTCGGATGGCTACACCTTC. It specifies CASSYTRTGSDGYTF.

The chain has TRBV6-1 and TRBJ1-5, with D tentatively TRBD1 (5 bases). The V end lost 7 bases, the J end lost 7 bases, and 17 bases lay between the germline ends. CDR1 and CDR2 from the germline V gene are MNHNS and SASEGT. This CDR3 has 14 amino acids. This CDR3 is CASMLGREGQPQHF. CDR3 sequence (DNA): TGTGCCAGCATGCTGGGCAGGGAAGGCCAGCCCCAGCATTTT.

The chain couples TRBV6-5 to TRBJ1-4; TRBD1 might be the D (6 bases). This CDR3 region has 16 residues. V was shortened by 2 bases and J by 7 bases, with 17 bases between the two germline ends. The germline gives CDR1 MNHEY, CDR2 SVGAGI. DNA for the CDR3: TGTGCCAGCAGTTACCTTCGGGGCAGGGGACCTGAAAAACTGTTTTTT. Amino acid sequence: CASSYLRGRGPEKLFF.

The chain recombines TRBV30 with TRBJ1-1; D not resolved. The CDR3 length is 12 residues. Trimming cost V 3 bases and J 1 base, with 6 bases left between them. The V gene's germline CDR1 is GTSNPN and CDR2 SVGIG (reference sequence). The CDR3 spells CAWRWGNTEAFF. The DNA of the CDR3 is TGTGCCTGGAGATGGGGGAACACTGAAGCTTTCTTT.

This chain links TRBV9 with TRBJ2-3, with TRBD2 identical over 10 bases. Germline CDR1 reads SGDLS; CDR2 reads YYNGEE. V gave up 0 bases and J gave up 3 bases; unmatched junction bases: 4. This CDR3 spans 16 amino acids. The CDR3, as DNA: TGTGCCAGCAGCGTAGGGTCTAGCGGGGGAACAGATACGCAGTATTTT. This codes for CASSVGSSGGTDTQYF.

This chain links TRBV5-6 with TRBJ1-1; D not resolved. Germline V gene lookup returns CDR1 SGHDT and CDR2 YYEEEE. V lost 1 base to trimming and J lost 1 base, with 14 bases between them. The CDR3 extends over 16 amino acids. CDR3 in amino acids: CASSLSPGPRNTEAFF. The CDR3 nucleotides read TGTGCCAGCAGCTTGAGTCCGGGCCCCAGGAACACTGAAGCTTTCTTT.

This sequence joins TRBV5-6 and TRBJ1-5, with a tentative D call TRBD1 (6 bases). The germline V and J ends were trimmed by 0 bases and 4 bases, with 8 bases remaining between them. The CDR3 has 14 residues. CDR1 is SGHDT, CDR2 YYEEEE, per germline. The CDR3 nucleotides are TGTGCCAGCAGCTTGGAACAGGGAAATCAGCCCCAGCATTTT. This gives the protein CASSLEQGNQPQHF.

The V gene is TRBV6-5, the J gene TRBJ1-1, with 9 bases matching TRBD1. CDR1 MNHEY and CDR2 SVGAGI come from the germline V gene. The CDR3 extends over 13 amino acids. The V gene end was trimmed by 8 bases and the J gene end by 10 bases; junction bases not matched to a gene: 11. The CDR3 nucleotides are TGTGCCAGCTCAAGGACCGGGACAGGGAGAGCTTTCTTT. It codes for CASSRTGTGRAFF.

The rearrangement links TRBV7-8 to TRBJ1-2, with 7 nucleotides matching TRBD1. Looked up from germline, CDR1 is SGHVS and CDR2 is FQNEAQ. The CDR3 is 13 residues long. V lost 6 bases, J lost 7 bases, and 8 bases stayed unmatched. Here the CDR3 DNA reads TGTGCCAGCAGACCTAGGGGGCGAGGTGGCTACACCTTC. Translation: CASRPRGRGGYTF.

DNA of the CDR3: TGTGCCAGTACCCCCCCGGGACAGGGAGGTGAAAAACTGTTTTTT. This translates into CASTPPGQGGEKLFF. The rearrangement joins TRBV19 to TRBJ1-4, with 9 bases that match TRBD1. V lost 7 bases to trimming and J lost 7 bases; unmatched junction nucleotides: 10. Germline lookup yields CDR1 LNHDA and CDR2 SQIVND (reference sequence). The CDR3 length is 15 residues.

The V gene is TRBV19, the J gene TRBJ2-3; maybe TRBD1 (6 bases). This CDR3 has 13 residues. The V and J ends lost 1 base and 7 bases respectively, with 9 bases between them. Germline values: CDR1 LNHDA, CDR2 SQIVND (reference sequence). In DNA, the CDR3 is TGTGCCAGTAGTATAGCTCAGGGGAATACGCAGTATTTT. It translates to CASSIAQGNTQYF.

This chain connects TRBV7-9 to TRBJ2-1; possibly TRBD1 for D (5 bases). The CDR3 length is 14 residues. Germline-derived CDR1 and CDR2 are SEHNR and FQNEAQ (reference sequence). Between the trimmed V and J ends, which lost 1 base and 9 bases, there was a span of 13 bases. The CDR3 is CASSLELDRSEQFF. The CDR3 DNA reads TGTGCCAGCAGCTTAGAGCTCGACAGAAGTGAGCAGTTCTTC.